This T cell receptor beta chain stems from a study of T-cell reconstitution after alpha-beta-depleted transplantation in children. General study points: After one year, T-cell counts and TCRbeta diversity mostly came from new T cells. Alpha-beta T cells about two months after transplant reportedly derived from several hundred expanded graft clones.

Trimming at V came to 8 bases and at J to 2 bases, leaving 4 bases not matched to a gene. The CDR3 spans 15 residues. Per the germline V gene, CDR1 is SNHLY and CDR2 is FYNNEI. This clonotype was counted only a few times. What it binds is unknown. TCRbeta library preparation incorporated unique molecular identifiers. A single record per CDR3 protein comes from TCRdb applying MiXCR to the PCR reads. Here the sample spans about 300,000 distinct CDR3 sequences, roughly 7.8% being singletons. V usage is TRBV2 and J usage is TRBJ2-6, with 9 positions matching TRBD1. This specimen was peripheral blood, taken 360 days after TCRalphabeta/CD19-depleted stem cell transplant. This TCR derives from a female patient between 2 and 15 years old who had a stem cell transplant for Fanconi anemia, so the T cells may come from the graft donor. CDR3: CASGQGSTGANVLTF. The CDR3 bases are TGTGCCAGCGGACAGGGGTCTACTGGGGCCAACGTCCTGACTTTC.